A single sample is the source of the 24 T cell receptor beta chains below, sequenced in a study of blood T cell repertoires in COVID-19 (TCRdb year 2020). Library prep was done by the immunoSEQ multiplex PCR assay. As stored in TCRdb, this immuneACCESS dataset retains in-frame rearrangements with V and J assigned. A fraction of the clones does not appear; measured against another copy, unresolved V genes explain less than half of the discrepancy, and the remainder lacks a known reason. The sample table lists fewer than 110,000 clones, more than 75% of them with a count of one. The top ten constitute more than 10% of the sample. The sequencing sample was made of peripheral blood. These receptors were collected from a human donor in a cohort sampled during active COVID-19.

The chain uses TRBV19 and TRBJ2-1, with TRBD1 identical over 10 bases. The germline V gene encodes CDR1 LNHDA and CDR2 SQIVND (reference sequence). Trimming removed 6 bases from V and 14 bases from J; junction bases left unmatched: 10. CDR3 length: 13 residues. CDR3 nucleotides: TGTGCCAGTAGAAAGGGACAGGGGCTAGAAAAGTTCTTC. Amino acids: CASRKGQGLEKFF. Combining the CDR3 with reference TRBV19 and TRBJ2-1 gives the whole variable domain DGGITQSPKYLFRKEGQNVTLSCEQNLNHDAMYWYRQDPGQGLRLIYYSQIVNDFQKGDIAEGYSVSREKKESFPLTVTSAQKNPTAFYLCASRKGQGLEKFFGPGTRLTVL.

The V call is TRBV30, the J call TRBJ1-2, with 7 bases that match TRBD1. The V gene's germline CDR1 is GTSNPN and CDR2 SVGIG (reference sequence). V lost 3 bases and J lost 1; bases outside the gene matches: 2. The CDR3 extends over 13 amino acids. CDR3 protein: CAWRTGLNYGYTF. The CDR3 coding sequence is TGTGCCTGGAGGACAGGGCTTAACTATGGCTACACCTTC.

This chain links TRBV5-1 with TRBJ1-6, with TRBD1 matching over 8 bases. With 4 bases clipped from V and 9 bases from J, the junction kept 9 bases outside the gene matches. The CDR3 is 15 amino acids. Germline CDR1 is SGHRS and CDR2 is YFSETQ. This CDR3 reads CASSGGTGGSSPLHF. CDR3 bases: TGCGCCAGCAGCGGCGGAACAGGGGGAAGTTCACCCCTCCACTTT.

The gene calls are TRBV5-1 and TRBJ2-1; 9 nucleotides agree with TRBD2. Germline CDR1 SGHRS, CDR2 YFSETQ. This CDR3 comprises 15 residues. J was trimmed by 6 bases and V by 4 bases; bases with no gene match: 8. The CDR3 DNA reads TGCGCCAGCAGCACAGTAGCGGGGGTGCCCAATGAGCAGTTCTTC. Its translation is CASSTVAGVPNEQFF. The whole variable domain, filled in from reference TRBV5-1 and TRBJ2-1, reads KAGVTQTPRYLIKTRGQQVTLSCSPISGHRSVSWYQQTPGQGLQFLFEYFSETQRNKGNFPGRFSGRQFSNSRSEMNVSTLELGDSALYLCASSTVAGVPNEQFFGPGTRLTVL.

The CDR3 nucleotides read TGTGCCAGCAGCGTAGCTCCTAAGTCCTTTGAAAAACTGTTTTTT. Its translation: CASSVAPKSFEKLFF. This chain links TRBV9 with TRBJ1-4; D is undetermined. Germline V gene data show CDR1 as SGDLS and CDR2 as YYNGEE. The CDR3 has 15 amino acids. Trimming cost V 0 bases and J 7 bases, with 13 bases left between them.

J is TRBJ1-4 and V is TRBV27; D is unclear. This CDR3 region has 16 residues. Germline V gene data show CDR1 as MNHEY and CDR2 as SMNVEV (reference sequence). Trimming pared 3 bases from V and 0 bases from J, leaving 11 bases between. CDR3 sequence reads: CASSFDRSPTNEKLFF. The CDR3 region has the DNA TGTGCCAGCAGTTTTGATAGGAGTCCAACTAATGAAAAACTGTTTTTT.

CDR3 bases: TGTGCCAGCACCCCAAGGAGGGTGAACTATGGCTACACCTTC. Translating it yields CASTPRRVNYGYTF. J is TRBJ1-2 and V is TRBV7-9; D is undetermined. V was shortened by 7 bases and J by 2 bases, with 14 bases between the two germline ends. Germline V gene sequence: CDR1 SEHNR, CDR2 FQNEAQ (reference sequence). CDR3 length: 14 amino acids.

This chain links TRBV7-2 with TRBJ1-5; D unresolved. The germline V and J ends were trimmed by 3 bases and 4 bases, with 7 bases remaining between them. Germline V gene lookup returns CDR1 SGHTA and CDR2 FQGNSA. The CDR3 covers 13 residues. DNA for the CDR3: TGTGCCAGCAGCTTTACGGGGAATCAGCCCCAGCATTTT. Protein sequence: CASSFTGNQPQHF.

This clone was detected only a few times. The CDR3 region is CASSAGVDGYTF. In DNA form, the CDR3 reads TGTGCCAGTAGTGCAGGGGTCGATGGCTACACCTTC. The chain is built from TRBV19 and TRBJ1-2; tentative D call: TRBD1 (6 bases). V dropped 5 bases and J dropped 6 bases, with 10 bases sitting between them. CDR1 and CDR2 from the germline V gene are LNHDA and SQIVND (reference sequence). The CDR3 totals 12 residues.

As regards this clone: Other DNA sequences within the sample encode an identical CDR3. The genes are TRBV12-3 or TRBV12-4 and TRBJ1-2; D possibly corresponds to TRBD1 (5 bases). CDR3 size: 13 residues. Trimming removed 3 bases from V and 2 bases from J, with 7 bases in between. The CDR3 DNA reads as TGTGCCAGCAGTTTTGGGGCAAACTATGGCTACACCTTC. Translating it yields CASSFGANYGYTF.

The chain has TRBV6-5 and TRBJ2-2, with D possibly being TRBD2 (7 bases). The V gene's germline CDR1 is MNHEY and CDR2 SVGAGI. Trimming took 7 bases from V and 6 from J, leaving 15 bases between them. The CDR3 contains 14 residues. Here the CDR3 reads CASKEGGGAGELFF. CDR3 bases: TGTGCCAGCAAGGAAGGGGGAGGGGCCGGGGAGCTGTTTTTT.

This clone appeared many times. CDR3 region: CASSVGDGEKLFF. The CDR3 nucleotides are TGTGCCAGCAGTGTAGGGGATGGTGAAAAACTGTTTTTT. The genes are TRBV2 and TRBJ1-4; tentative D call: TRBD1 (5 bases). Germline CDR1 reads SNHLY; CDR2 reads FYNNEI. This CDR3 comprises 13 residues. Trimming left V 4 bases short and J 7 bases short, with 10 bases between.

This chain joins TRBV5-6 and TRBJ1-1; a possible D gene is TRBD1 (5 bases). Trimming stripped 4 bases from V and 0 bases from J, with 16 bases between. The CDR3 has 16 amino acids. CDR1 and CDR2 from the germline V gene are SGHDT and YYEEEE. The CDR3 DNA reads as TGTGCCAGCAGCACCGGATGGGGGGGAATGAACACTGAAGCTTTCTTT. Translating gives CASSTGWGGMNTEAFF.

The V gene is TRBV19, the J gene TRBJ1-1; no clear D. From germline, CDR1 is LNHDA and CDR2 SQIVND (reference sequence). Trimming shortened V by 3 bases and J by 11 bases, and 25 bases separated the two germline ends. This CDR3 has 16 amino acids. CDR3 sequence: CASSIFSPGSTGRAFF. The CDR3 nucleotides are TGTGCCAGTAGTATCTTCTCCCCGGGGTCAACCGGGAGGGCTTTCTTT. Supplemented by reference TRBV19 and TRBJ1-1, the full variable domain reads DGGITQSPKYLFRKEGQNVTLSCEQNLNHDAMYWYRQDPGQGLRLIYYSQIVNDFQKGDIAEGYSVSREKKESFPLTVTSAQKNPTAFYLCASSIFSPGSTGRAFFGQGTRLTVV.

The CDR3 protein is CASSLAKRQPQHF. In DNA form, the CDR3 reads TGTGCCAGCAGCTTAGCTAAGCGTCAGCCCCAGCATTTT. This chain uses TRBV13 with TRBJ1-5; D gene ambiguous. The V end was cut by 1 base, the J end by 6 bases, with 7 bases between. The CDR3 sequence is 13 residues long. The germline V gene has CDR1 PRHDT and CDR2 FYEKMQ (reference sequence).

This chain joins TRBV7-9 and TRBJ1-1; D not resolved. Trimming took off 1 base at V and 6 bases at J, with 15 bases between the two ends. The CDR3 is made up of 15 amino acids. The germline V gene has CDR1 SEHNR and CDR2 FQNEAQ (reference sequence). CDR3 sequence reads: CASSLVTGFQAEAFF. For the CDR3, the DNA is TGTGCCAGCAGCTTAGTAACGGGGTTTCAAGCTGAAGCTTTCTTT.

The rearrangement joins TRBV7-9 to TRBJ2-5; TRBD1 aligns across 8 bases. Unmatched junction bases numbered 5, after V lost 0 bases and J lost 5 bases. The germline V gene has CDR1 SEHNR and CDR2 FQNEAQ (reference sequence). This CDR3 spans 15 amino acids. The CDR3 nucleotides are TGTGCCAGCAGCTTAGCGCCAGGGGGCGCGGAGACCCAGTACTTC. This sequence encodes CASSLAPGGAETQYF.

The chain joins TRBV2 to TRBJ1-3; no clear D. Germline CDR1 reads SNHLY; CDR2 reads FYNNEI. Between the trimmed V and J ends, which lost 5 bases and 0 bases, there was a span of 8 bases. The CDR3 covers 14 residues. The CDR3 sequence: CASSSQSSGNTIYF. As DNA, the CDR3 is TGTGCCAGCAGTTCACAGAGCTCTGGAAACACCATATATTTT.

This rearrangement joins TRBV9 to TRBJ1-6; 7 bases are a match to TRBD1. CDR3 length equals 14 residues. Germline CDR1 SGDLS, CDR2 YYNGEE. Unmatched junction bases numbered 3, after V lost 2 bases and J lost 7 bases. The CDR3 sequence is CASSVGTDNSPLHF. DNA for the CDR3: TGTGCCAGCAGCGTGGGGACAGACAATTCACCCCTCCACTTT.

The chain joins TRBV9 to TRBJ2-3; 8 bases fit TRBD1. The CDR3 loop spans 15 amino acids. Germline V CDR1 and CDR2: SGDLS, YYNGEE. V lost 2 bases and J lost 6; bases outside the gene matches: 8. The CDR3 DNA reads TGTGCCAGCAGCGTGAGTGGACGGACAGGGGATACGCAGTATTTT. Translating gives CASSVSGRTGDTQYF.

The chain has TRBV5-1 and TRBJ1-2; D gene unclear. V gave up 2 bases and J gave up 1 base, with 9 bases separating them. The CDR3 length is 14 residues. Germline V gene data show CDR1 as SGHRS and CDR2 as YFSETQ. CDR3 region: CASSFLSVNYGYTF. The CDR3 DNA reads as TGCGCCAGCAGCTTTTTATCAGTTAACTATGGCTACACCTTC.

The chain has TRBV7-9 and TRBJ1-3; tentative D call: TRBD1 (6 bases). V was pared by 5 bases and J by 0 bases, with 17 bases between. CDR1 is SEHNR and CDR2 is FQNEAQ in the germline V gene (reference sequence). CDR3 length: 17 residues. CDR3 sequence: CASSLGAGRFSGNTIYF. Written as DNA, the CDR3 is TGTGCCAGCAGCCTGGGGGCAGGGAGATTCTCTGGAAACACCATATATTTT. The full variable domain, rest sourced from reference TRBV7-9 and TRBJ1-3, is DTGVSQNPRHKITKRGQNVTFRCDPISEHNRLYWYRQTLGQGPEFLTYFQNEAQLEKSRLLSDRFSAERPKGSFSTLEIQRTEQGDSAMYLCASSLGAGRFSGNTIYFGEGSWLTVV.

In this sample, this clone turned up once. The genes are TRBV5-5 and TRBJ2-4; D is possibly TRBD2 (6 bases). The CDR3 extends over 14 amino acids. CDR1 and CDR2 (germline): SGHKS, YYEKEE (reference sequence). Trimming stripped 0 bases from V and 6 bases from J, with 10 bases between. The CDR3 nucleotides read TGTGCCAGCAGCTTGGCCGTGGAGGGAAACATTCAGTACTTC. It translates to CASSLAVEGNIQYF.

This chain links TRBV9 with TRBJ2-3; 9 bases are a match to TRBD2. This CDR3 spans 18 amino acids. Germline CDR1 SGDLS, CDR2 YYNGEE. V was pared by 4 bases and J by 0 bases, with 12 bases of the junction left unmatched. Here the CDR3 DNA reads TGTGCCAGCAGCCCGACGGACTGGAGCGGGGGGAGCACAGATACGCAGTATTTT. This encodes CASSPTDWSGGSTDTQYF.